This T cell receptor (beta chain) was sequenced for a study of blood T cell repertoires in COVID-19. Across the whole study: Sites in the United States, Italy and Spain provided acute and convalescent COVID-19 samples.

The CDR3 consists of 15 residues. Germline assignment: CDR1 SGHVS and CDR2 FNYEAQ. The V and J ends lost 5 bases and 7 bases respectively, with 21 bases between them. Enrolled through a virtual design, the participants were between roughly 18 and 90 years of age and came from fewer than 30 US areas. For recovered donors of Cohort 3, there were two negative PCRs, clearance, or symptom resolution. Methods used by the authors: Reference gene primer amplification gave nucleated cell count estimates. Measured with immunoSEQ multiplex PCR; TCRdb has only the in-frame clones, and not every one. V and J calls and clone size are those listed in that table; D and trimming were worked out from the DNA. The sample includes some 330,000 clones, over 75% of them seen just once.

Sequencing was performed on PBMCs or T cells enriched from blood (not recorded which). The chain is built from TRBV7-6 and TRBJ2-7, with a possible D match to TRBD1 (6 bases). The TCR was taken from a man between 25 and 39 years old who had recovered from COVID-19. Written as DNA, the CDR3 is TGTGCCAGCAGCCGGGACACAGGGCCCTCCGGGGAGCAGTACTTC. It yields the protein CASSRDTGPSGEQYF.